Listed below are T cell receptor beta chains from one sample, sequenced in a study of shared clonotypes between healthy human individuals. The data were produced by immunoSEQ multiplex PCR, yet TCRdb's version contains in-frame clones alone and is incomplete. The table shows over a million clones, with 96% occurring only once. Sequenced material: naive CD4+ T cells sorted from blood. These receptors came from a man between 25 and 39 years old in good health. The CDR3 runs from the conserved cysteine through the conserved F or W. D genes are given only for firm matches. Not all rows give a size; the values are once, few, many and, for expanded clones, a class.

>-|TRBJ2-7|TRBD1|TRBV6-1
TGTGCCAGCAGTGCATCACCGGGACAGGGTTTCTACGAGCAGTACTTC
CASSASPGQGFYEQYF
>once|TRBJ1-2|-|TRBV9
TGTGCCAGCAGCGTAGGTGGAGCCGTCATTGGTGGCTACACCTTC
CASSVGGAVIGGYTF
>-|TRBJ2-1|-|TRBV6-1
TGTGCCAGCAGTGAAGTAAGCGGCCCGAGCTACAATGAGCAGTTCTTC
CASSEVSGPSYNEQFF
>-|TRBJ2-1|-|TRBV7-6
TGTGCCAGCAGCCGAGATCCGGGCATTGAGCAGTTCTTC
CASSRDPGIEQFF
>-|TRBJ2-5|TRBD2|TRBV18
TGTGCCAGCTTAGCGGGAGTCGGAGAGACCCAGTACTTC
CASLAGVGETQYF
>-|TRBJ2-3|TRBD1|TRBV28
TGTGCCAGCAGCCGAGACAGGGTGCAAGATACGCAGTATTTT
CASSRDRVQDTQYF
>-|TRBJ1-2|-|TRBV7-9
TGTGCCAGCAGCCAATCCACCATCGCTAACTATGGCTACACCTTC
CASSQSTIANYGYTF
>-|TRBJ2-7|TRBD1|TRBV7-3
TGTGCCAGCAGCTTAAGGCCAGGGGGCTCCTACGAGCAGTACTTC
CASSLRPGGSYEQYF
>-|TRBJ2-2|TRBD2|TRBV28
TGTGCCAGCAAAGTCGGCGGGAGGGACACCGGGGAGCTGTTTTTT
CASKVGGRDTGELFF
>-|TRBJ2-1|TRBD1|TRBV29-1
TGCAGCGTACTTTCCCTCTCCGGGACAGGGGAATACAATGAGCAGTTCTTC
CSVLSLSGTGEYNEQFF
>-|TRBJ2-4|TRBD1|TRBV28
TGTGCCAGCAGTTTATATGGTTTGAGGGGGCAGGTTTATCAGTACTTC
CASSLYGLRGQVYQYF
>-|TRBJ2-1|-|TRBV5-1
TGCGCCAGCAGCTTGCGAAGTGTGGTTGATGAGCAGTTCTTC
CASSLRSVVDEQFF
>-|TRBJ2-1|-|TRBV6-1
TGTGCCAGCAGCAAACTCAGGAATGAGCAGTTCTTC
CASSKLRNEQFF
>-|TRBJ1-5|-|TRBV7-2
TGTGCCAGCAGCTTATACGGGACAAGCAATCAGCCCCAGCATTTT
CASSLYGTSNQPQHF
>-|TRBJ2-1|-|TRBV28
TGTGCCAGCAGTTTATTATTAGTTCGGGATGAGCAGTTCTTC
CASSLLLVRDEQFF
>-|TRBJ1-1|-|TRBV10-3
TGTGCCATCAGTGACTCGGTCGGGGGACAACAAGCTTTCTTT
CAISDSVGGQQAFF
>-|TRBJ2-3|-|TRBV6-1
TGTGCCAGCACCGCGATAGATGACACAGATACGCAGTATTTT
CASTAIDDTDTQYF
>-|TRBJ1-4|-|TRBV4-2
TGTGCCAGCAGCCAAGTTGACACCAGGGGTGAAGAAAAACTGTTTTTT
CASSQVDTRGEEKLFF
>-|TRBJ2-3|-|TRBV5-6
TGTGCCAGCAGCTTACTAAGGGCCACAGATACGCAGTATTTT
CASSLLRATDTQYF
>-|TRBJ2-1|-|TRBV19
TGTGCCAGTAGTATCGAGGGTTACAATGAGCAGTTCTTC
CASSIEGYNEQFF
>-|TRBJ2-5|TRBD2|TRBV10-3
TGTGCCATCAGTGACGGGAGGACGGAGACCCAGTACTTC
CAISDGRTETQYF
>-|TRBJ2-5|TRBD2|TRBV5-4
TGTGCCAGCAGTGGGGGGGGAGGTCAGACCCAGTACTTC
CASSGGGGQTQYF
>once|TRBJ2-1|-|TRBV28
TGTGCCAGCAGTGGTAGGCGGTACAATGAGCAGTTCTTC
CASSGRRYNEQFF
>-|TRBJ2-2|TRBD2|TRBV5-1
TGCGCCAGCAGCTCCCTGGGAGGGACGAACACCGGGGAGCTGTTTTTT
CASSSLGGTNTGELFF